Below are 15 T cell receptor beta chains sequenced from a single sample in a study of graft-versus-host responses after intestinal transplantation. Assay used: immunoSEQ multiplex PCR; TCRdb lists only in-frame clones, some missing. The repertoire holds 80,000 to 100,000 clones, with 83% as singletons. Antigens for these TCRs are unknown. This sample comprised unstimulated CD8+ T cells sorted from spleen or lymph node cells, obtained before intestinal transplant. These receptors originate from a human donor who received an intestinal transplant.

V is TRBV23-1 and J is TRBJ1-2, with TRBD1 as a possible D gene (5 bases). TRBV23-1 is known as an ORF, though its function is uncertain. The V end lost 0 bases, the J end lost 4 bases, and 15 bases lay between the germline ends. This CDR3 contains 16 residues. The CDR3 DNA reads TGCGCCAGCAGTCAATCTAGGCCCGGGGGGACCTATGGCTACACCTTC. Translation: CASSQSRPGGTYGYTF.

The CDR3 here is CASSVTGQGPNTEAFF. Here the CDR3 DNA reads TGTGCCAGTAGTGTTACGGGACAGGGCCCGAACACTGAAGCTTTCTTT. The chain couples TRBV19 to TRBJ1-1; 9 nucleotides align to TRBD1. CDR3 length: 16 amino acids. Germline V lookup: CDR1 LNHDA, CDR2 SQIVND (reference sequence). Trimming removed 5 bases from V and 1 base from J; junction bases left unmatched: 8. Variable domain in full (rest from reference TRBV19 and TRBJ1-1): DGGITQSPKYLFRKEGQNVTLSCEQNLNHDAMYWYRQDPGQGLRLIYYSQIVNDFQKGDIAEGYSVSREKKESFPLTVTSAQKNPTAFYLCASSVTGQGPNTEAFFGQGTRLTVV.

V gene TRBV6-5 combines with J gene TRBJ1-6; TRBD1 agrees at 9 bases. Unmatched junction bases numbered 5, after V lost 4 bases and J lost 10 bases. CDR3 length: 14 residues. Per the germline V gene, CDR1 is MNHEY and CDR2 is SVGAGI. CDR3 sequence reads: CASSSDRGGSPLHF. The CDR3 DNA reads TGTGCCAGCAGTTCGGACAGGGGCGGCTCACCCCTCCACTTT.

This clone appeared a single time. The chain links TRBV16 to TRBJ2-3; possible D gene TRBD2, 5 bases. The CDR3 is made up of 14 amino acids. The germline CDR1 and CDR2 sequences are KGHSY and FQNENV. Trimming left V 2 bases short and J 4 bases short, with 10 bases between. The CDR3 is CASSQVNSADTQYF. The CDR3 DNA reads as TGTGCCAGCAGCCAAGTGAATAGCGCAGATACGCAGTATTTT.

This clone came up a few times. This sample also contains other DNA sequences that code for the same CDR3. V is TRBV6-5 and J is TRBJ2-5, with 7 nucleotides matching TRBD1. The CDR3 runs to 14 residues. In germline, CDR1 is MNHEY, CDR2 SVGAGI. The trim removed 5 bases at V and 2 bases at J, leaving 5 bases unmatched. The CDR3 sequence is CASSPYRGQETQYF. The CDR3 nucleotides are TGTGCCAGCAGTCCTTACAGGGGTCAAGAGACCCAGTACTTC.

The chain uses TRBV4-2 and TRBJ2-1, with TRBD2 matching 13 bases. Losses at the gene ends were 1 base for V and 6 bases for J; bases not matched to a gene: 18. Germline CDR1 and CDR2: LGHNA and YNFKEQ. The CDR3 has 21 amino acids. The CDR3 reads CASSQGNRDIGTSGIFNEQFF. CDR3 bases: TGTGCCAGCAGCCAAGGAAACCGGGACATCGGGACTAGCGGGATATTCAATGAGCAGTTCTTC.

The genes are TRBV5-6 and TRBJ2-7; 9 positions match TRBD1. The CDR3 runs 14 residues. Germline V gene lookup returns CDR1 SGHDT and CDR2 YYEEEE. V was clipped by 4 bases and J by 0 bases; unmatched bases: 2. CDR3 sequence: CASSQGQGSYEQYF. The CDR3 region has the DNA TGTGCCAGCAGCCAGGGACAGGGCTCCTACGAGCAGTACTTC.

This clone was observed a handful of times. V usage is TRBV5-1 and J usage is TRBJ2-1; 16 nucleotides align to TRBD2. The CDR3 loop spans 15 amino acids. CDR1 and CDR2 from the germline V gene are SGHRS and YFSETQ. Trimming removed 3 bases from V and 8 bases from J; junction bases left unmatched: 2. In DNA form, the CDR3 reads TGCGCCAGCAGCTCCGGGACTAGCGGGGGGGATGAGCAGTTCTTC. It codes for CASSSGTSGGDEQFF.

J is TRBJ1-1 and V is TRBV5-1, with a possible D match to TRBD1 (5 bases). Germline V gives CDR1 SGHRS, CDR2 YFSETQ. The ends were cut back, 1 base at V and 7 bases at J, with 14 bases in the middle. This CDR3 has 14 residues. The CDR3 spells CASSLRPGDHEAFF. The CDR3 DNA follows: TGCGCCAGCAGCTTGCGCCCGGGGGACCATGAAGCTTTCTTT.

This clone has just a few counts. This rearrangement joins TRBV6-1 to TRBJ2-5, with D unresolved. The V and J ends lost 0 bases and 4 bases respectively, with 9 bases between them. Germline CDR1 and CDR2: MNHNS and SASEGT. The CDR3 contains 14 residues. The CDR3 region has the DNA TGTGCCAGCAGTGAAGCGCGACCGGGAGAGACCCAGTACTTC. This gives the protein CASSEARPGETQYF.

The chain joins TRBV11-3 to TRBJ2-1, with D possibly TRBD2 on 5 matching bases. The length of the CDR3 is 16 residues. With 5 bases removed from V and 8 bases from J, the gap between germline ends came to 22 bases. CDR1 SGHNT and CDR2 YENEEA come from the germline V gene. CDR3 loop: CASSPDYSKTGDEQFF. CDR3 DNA sequence: TGTGCCAGCAGCCCCGATTACTCGAAAACCGGGGATGAGCAGTTCTTC.

This chain connects TRBV5-6 to TRBJ2-7; a weak D match, TRBD1 (6 bases). Germline V lookup: CDR1 SGHDT, CDR2 YYEEEE. Trimming shortened V by 0 bases and J by 2 bases, and 9 bases separated the two germline ends. This CDR3 is built from 14 residues. The DNA of the CDR3 is TGTGCCAGCAGCTTGGGGGGGACAACCTACGAGCAGTACTTC. It specifies CASSLGGTTYEQYF. The full variable domain, in which reference TRBV5-6 and TRBJ2-7 provide the parts outside the CDR3, is DAGVTQSPTHLIKTRGQQVTLRCSPKSGHDTVSWYQQALGQGPQFIFQYYEEEERQRGNFPDRFSGHQFPNYSSELNVNALLLGDSALYLCASSLGGTTYEQYFGPGTRLTVT.

This chain joins TRBV27 and TRBJ2-5; a possible D gene is TRBD2 (6 bases). V was clipped by 7 bases and J by 5 bases, with 14 bases between them. The CDR3 spans 13 residues. CDR1 and CDR2 from the germline V gene are MNHEY and SMNVEV (reference sequence). The CDR3 coding sequence is TGTGCCAGCATCCCCCGGGGGAGGGAGACCCAGTACTTC. Protein: CASIPRGRETQYF.

The chain joins TRBV7-9 to TRBJ2-4, with 9 bases matching TRBD2. J gave up 3 bases and V 3 bases, and 6 bases lay outside the gene matches. CDR1 and CDR2 from the germline V gene are SEHNR and FQNEAQ (reference sequence). This CDR3 region has 16 residues. CDR3 residues: CASSLFSGGLKNIQYF. Here the CDR3 DNA reads TGTGCCAGCAGCTTGTTTAGCGGGGGCCTCAAAAACATTCAGTACTTC.

This clone was observed a handful of times. The chain recombines TRBV27 with TRBJ2-5, with D possibly being TRBD2 (6 bases). Per the germline V gene, CDR1 is MNHEY and CDR2 is SMNVEV (reference sequence). V lost 3 bases and J lost 5, with 13 bases in between. The CDR3 consists of 14 residues. The CDR3 bases are TGTGCCAGCAGTTTGGAGGGGCCCCAGGAGACCCAGTACTTC. Protein sequence: CASSLEGPQETQYF.